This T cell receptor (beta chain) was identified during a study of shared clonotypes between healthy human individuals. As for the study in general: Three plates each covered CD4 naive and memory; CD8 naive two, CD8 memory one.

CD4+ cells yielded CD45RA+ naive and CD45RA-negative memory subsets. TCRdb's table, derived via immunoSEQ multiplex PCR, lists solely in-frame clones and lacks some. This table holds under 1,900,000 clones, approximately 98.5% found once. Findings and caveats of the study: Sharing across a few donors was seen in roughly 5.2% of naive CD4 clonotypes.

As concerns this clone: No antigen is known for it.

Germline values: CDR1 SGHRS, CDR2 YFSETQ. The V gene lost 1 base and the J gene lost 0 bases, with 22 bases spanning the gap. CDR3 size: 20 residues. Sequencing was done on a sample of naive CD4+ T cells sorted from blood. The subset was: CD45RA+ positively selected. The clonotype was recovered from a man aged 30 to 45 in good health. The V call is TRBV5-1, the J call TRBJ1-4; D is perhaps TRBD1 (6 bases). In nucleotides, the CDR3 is TGCGCCAGCAGCTTGTTACAGGGTTCCGGGACGTTAGCAACTAATGAAAAACTGTTTTTT. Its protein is CASSLLQGSGTLATNEKLFF.